The text below deals with one TCR beta chain. Its antigen is still unknown. The same CDR3 also results from other DNA sequences found in this sample. This entry belongs to a study of shared clonotypes between healthy human individuals. V was pared by 1 base and J by 5 bases, with 5 bases between. The CDR3 is 12 amino acids. Germline-derived CDR1 and CDR2 are KGHSH and LQKENI. Recent vaccinations or acute infections were absent in the healthy HIV-negative adult donors. An approximately 200 ng quantity of DNA, 29,000 or so T cell genomes, went into the sorted-subset replicate PCRs. The method was immunoSEQ multiplex PCR; TCRdb's version includes in-frame clones alone and lacks a portion of them. The repertoire consists of around 1.6 million clones, with under 99% occurring once and the leading ten covering roughly 0.45%. Study-wide results and caveats: A handful of donors shared around 5.2% of their naive CD4 clonotypes.

The chain employs TRBV18 and TRBJ2-5; D unresolved. This receptor was taken from a man under 40 in good health. Sequencing was done on a sample of naive CD4+ T cells sorted from blood. The subset here: CD45RA+ positively selected. DNA for the CDR3: TGTGCCAGCTCACCACTGGAGGAGACCCAGTACTTC. This gives the protein CASSPLEETQYF.